This TCR beta chain was retrieved from a study of blood T cell repertoires in COVID-19. Overall study: Sites across the United States, Italy and Spain contributed samples from acute and convalescent COVID-19.

As handled by the study authors: By means of reference gene primer amplification, nucleated cell counts were estimated. Using immunoSEQ multiplex PCR, the repertoire was profiled, and TCRdb retains in-frame clones only, with some absent. V and J calls and clone size are those listed in that table; D and trimming were worked out from the DNA. The table has roughly 120,000 clones, over 60% seen once; the top ten hold 7.9%. The CDR3 is 16 residues long. Germline V gene lookup returns CDR1 SGHDT and CDR2 YYEEEE. The ends lost 4 bases at V and 0 bases at J; junction bases unmatched: 5. This rearrangement joins TRBV5-6 to TRBJ2-7, with 12 positions matching TRBD1. Sequencing was done on a sample of peripheral blood. This TCR was sampled from a human donor in a cohort sampled during active COVID-19. CDR3 bases: TGTGCCAGCAGCGGACCGGGACAGGGGGCCTCCTACGAGCAGTACTTC. It is translated as CASSGPGQGASYEQYF.